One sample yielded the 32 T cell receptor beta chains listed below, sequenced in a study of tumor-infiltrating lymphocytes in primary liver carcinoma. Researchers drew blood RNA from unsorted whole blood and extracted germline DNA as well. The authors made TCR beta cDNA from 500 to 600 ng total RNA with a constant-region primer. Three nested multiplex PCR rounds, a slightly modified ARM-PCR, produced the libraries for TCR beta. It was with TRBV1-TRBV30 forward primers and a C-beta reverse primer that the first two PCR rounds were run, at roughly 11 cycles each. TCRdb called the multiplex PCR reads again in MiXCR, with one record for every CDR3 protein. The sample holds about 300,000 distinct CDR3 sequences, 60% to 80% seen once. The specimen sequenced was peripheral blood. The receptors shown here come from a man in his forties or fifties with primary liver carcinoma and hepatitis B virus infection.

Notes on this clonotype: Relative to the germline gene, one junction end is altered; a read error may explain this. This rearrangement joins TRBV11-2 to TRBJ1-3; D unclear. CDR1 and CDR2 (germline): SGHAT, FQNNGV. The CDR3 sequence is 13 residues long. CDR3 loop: CACSLTSGNTINF. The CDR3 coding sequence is TGTGCCTGCAGCTTGACGTCTGGAAACACCATAAATTTT. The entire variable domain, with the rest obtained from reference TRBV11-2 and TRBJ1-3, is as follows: EAGVAQSPRYKIIEKRQSVAFWCNPISGHATLYWYQQILGQGPKLLIQFQNNGVVDDSQLPKDRFSAERLKGVDSTLKIQPAKLEDSAVYLCACSLTSGNTINFGEGSWLTVV.

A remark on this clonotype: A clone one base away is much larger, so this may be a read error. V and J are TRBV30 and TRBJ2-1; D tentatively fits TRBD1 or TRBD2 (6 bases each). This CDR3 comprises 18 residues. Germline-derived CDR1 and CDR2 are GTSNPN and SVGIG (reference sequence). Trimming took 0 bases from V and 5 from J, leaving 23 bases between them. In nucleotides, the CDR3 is TGTGCCTGGAGTGTACTCCGGGCTAGGGGGGCCGGGCACAATGAGCAGTTCTTC. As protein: CAWSVLRARGAGHNEQFF.

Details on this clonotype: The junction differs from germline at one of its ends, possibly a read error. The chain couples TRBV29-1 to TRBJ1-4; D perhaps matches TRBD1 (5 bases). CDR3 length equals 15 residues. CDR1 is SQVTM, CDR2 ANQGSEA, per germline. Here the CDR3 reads CCVAMGLGIFEKLFF. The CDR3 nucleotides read TGCTGCGTCGCAATGGGGCTCGGCATATTTGAAAAACTGTTTTTT.

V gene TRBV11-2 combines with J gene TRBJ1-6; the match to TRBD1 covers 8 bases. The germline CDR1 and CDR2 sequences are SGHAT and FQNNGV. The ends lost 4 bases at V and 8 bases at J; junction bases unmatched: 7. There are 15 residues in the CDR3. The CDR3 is CASSSSTGAYSPLHF. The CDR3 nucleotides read TGTGCCAGCAGCTCTTCGACAGGGGCATATTCACCCCTCCACTTT.

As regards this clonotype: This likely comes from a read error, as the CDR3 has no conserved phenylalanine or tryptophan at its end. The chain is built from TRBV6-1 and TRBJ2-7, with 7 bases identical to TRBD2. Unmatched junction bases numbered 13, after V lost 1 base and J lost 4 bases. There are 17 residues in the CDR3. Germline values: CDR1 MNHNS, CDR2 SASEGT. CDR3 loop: CASSEGAGGGKVYEQYI. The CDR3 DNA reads TGTGCCAGCAGTGAAGGGGCCGGCGGGGGTAAAGTGTACGAGCAGTACATC.

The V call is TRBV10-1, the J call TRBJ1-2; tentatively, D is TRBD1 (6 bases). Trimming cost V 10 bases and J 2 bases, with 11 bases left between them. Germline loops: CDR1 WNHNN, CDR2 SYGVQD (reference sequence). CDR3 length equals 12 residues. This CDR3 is CATYQGNYGYTF. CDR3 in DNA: TGCGCCACCTACCAGGGGAACTATGGCTACACCTTC.

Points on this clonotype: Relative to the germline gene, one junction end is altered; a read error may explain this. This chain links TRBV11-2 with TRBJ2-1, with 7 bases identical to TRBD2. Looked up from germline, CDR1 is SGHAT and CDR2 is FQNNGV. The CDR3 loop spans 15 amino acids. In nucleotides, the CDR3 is TGTACCAGCAGCGGCACTGGCGGGAGCTATTCTGAGCAGTTCTTC. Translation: CTSSGTGGSYSEQFF.

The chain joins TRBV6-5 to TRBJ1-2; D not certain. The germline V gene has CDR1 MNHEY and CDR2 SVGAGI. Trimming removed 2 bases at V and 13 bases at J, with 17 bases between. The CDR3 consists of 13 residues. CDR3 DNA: TGTGCCAGCAGTTACGCCCCCCCAGGTTGTCTCACCTTC. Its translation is CASSYAPPGCLTF.

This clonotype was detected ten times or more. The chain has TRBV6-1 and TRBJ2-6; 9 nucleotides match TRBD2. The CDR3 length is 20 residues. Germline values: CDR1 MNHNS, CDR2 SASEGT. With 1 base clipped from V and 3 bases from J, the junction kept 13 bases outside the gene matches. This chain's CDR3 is CASSEDLSGGRAYGANVLTF. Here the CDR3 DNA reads TGTGCCAGCAGTGAAGACCTCTCTGGCGGGAGGGCCTATGGGGCCAACGTCCTGACTTTC.

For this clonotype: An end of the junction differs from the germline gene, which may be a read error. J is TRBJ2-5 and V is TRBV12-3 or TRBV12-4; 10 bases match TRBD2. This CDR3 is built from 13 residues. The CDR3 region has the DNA TGTGCCAGCGGTCTAGCGGGAGTTGAGACCCGGTACTTC. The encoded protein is CASGLAGVETRYF.

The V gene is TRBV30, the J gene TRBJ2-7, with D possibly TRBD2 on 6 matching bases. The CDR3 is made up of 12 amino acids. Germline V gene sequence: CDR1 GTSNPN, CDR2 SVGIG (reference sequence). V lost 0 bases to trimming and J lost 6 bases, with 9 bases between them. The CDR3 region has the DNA TGTGCCTGGAGTGTAACGGGAGTCGAGCAGTACTTC. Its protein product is CAWSVTGVEQYF.

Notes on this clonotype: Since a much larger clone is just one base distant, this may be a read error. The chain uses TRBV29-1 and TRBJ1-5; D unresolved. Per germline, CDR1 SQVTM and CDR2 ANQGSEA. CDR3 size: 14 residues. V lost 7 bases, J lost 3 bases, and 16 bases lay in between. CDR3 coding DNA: TGCAGCGAGAAAAACAGAGATATCAATCAGCCCCAGCATTTT. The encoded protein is CSEKNRDINQPQHF. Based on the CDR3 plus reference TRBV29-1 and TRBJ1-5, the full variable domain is SAVISQKPSRDICQRGTSLTIQCQVDSQVTMMFWYRQQPGQSLTLIATANQGSEATYESGFVIDKFPISRPNLTFSTLTVSNMSPEDSSIYLCSEKNRDINQPQHFGDGTRLSIL.

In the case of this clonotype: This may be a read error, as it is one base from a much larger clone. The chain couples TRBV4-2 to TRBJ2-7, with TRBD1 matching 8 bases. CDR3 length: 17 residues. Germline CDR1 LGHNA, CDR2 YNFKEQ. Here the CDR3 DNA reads TGTGCCAGCTGCCAAGAAATCCGGACAGGGAATACCTACGAGCAGTACTTC. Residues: CASCQEIRTGNTYEQYF.

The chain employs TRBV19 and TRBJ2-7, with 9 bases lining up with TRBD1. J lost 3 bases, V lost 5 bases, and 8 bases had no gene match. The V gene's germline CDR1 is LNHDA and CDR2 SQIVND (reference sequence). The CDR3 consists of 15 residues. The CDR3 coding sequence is TGTGCCAGTAGTCCCCAGTGGGACAGGGTCTACGAGCAGTACTTC. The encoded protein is CASSPQWDRVYEQYF.

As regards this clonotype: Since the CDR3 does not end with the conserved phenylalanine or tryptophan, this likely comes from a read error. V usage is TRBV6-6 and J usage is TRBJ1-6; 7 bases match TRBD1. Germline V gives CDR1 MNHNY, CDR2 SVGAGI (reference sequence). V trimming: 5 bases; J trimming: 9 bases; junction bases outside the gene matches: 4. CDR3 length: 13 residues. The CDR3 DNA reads TGTGCCAGCAGTACAGGGGATACTTCACCCCTCCACATT. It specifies CASSTGDTSPLHI.

The CDR3 region has the DNA TGTGCCAGCAGTCCTACCGGGACTAGTAGGAGAGATACGCAGCATTTT. It yields the protein CASSPTGTSRRDTQHF. The chain links TRBV11-2 to TRBJ2-3; D might be TRBD1 (5 bases). The J call is in doubt because the DNA end fits TRBJ1-5 better. Germline CDR1 and CDR2: SGHAT and FQNNGV. This CDR3 has 16 residues.

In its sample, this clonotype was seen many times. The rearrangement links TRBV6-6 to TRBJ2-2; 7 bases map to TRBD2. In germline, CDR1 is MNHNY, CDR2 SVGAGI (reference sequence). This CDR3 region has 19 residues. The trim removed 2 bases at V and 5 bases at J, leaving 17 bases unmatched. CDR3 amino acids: CASSYRSPGAGERTGELFF. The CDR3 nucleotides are TGTGCCAGCAGTTACCGGTCGCCCGGGGCGGGAGAGAGGACCGGGGAGCTGTTTTTT.

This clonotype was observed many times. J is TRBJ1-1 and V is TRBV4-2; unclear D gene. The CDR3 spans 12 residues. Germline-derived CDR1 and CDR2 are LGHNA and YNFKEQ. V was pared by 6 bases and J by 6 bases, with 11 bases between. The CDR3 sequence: CASREYPSEAFF. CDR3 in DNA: TGTGCCAGCAGAGAGTACCCGTCTGAAGCTTTCTTT.

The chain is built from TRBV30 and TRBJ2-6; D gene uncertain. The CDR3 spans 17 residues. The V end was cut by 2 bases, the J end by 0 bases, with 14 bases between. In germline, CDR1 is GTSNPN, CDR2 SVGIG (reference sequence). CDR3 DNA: TGTGCCTGGAGTAGAAGTAACAGACTCTCTGGGGCCAACGTCCTGACTTTC. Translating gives CAWSRSNRLSGANVLTF.

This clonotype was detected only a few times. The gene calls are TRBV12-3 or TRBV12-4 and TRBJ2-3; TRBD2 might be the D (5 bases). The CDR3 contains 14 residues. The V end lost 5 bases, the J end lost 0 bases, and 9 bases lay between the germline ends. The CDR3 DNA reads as TGTGCCAGCAGTAAAGCGGTTAGCACAGATACGCAGTATTTT. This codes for CASSKAVSTDTQYF.

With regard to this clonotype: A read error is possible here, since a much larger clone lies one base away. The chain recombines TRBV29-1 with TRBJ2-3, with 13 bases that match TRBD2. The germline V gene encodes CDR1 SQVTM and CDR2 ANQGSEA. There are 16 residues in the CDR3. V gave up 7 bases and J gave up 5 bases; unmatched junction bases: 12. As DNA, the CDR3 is TGCAGCGCCTCGAGACTAGCGGGAGGCGAGGGAGATACGCAGTATTTT. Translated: CSASRLAGGEGDTQYF.

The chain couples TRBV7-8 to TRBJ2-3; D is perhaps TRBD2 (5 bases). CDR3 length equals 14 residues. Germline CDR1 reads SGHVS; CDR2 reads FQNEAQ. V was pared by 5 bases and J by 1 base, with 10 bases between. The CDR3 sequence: CASSTTRRTDTQYF. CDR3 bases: TGTGCCAGCAGCACTACTAGACGCACAGATACGCAGTATTTT.

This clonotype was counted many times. The DNA of the CDR3 is TGTGCCAGCATGCATTCCGGGACGGCCAGCGAGCAGTACTTC. Protein: CASMHSGTASEQYF. This chain joins TRBV6-2 or TRBV6-3 and TRBJ2-7; D could derive from TRBD1 or TRBD2 (5 bases each). CDR3 length equals 14 residues. Germline values: CDR1 MNHEY, CDR2 SVGEGT. Trimming pared 7 bases from V and 6 bases from J, leaving 19 bases between.

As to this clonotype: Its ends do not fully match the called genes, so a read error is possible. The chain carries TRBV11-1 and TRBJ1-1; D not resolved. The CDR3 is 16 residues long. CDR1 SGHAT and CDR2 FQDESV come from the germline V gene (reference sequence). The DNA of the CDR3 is TGTGCCAGTAGCTTAATCGCCAGTACCCGAAACACTGAAGCTTTCTTT. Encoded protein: CASSLIASTRNTEAFF.

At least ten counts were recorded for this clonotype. The chain's CDR3 is CSVETLLREIEGEQFF. As DNA, the CDR3 is TGCAGCGTTGAAACCCTTTTGCGGGAGATTGAGGGTGAGCAGTTCTTC. This chain connects TRBV29-1 to TRBJ2-1; TRBD2 aligns across 7 bases. The ends lost 2 bases at V and 9 bases at J; junction bases unmatched: 16. The CDR3 length is 16 residues. Looked up from germline, CDR1 is SQVTM and CDR2 is ANQGSEA.

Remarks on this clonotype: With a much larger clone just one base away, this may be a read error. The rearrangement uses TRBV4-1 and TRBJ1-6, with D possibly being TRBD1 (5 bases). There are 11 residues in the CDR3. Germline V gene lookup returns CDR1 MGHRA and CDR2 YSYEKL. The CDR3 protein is CAGSQGEKLHF. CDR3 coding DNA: TGCGCCGGCAGCCAAGGGGAAAAGTTACACTTT.

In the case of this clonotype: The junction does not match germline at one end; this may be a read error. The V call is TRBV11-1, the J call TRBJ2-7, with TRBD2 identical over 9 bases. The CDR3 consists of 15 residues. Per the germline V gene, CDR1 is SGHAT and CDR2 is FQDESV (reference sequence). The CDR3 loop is CASSLGLAETYEEHF. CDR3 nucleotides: TGTGCCAGCAGCTTAGGACTAGCGGAAACCTACGAGGAGCACTTC.

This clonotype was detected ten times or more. In DNA form, the CDR3 reads TGCGCCAGCAGCCAAGGAGGGGGCAGCAATCAGCCCCAGCATTTT. The encoded protein is CASSQGGGSNQPQHF. V and J are TRBV4-3 and TRBJ1-5; TRBD1 agrees at 7 bases. The V and J ends lost 1 base and 1 base, in that order; junction bases with no gene match: 1. This CDR3 has 15 amino acids. Germline V CDR1 and CDR2: LGHNA, YSLEER.

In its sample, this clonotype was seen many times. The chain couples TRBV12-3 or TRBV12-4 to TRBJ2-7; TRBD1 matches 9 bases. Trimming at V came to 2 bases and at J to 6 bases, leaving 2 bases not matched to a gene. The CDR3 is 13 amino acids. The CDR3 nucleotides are TGTGCCAGCAGTTTATCGACAGGGGGCGAGCAGTACTTC. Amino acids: CASSLSTGGEQYF.

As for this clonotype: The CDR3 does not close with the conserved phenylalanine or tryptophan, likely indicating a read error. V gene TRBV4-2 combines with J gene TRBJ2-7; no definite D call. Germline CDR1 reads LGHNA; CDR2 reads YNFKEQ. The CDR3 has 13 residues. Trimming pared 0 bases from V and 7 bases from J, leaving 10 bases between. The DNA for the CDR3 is TGTGCCAGCAGCCAAGATGGGAATAGAGAGCAGTACTAC. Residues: CASSQDGNREQYY.

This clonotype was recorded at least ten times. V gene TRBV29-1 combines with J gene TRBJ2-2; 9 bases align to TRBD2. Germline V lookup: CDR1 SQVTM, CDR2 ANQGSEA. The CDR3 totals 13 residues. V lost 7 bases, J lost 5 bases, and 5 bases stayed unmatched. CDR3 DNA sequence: TGCAGCGGTAGCGGGAGTTGGACCGGGGAGCTGTTTTTT. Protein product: CSGSGSWTGELFF.

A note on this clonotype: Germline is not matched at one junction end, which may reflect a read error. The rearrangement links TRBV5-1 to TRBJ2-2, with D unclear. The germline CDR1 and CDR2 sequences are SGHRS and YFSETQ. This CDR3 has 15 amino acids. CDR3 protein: CASRLEIANTGELFF. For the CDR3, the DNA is TGCGCCAGCAGATTGGAGATCGCGAACACCGGGGAGCTGTTTTTT.